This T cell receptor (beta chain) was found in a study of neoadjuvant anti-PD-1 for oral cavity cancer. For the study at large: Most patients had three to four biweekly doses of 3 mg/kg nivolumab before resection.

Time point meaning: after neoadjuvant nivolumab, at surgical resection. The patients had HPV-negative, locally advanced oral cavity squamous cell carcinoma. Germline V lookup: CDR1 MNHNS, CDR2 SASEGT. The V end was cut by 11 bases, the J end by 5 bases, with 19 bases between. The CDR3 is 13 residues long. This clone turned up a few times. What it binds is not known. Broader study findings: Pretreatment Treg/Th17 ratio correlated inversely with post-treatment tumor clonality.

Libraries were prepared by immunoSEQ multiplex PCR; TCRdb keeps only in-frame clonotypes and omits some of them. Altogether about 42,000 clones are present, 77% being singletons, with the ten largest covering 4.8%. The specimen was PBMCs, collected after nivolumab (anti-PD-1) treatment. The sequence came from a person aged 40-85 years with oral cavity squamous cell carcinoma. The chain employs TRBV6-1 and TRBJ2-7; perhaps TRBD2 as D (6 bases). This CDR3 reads CASRGIGGDEQYF. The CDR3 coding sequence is TGTGCCTCCCGAGGCATTGGAGGGGACGAGCAGTACTTC.